One TCR gamma chain is described in this entry. Antigen specificity is unknown. These data come from a study of intestinal T cells in coeliac disease. For each case, the template was genomic DNA from ten roughly 4.6-µm formalin-fixed paraffin-embedded scrolls. TRG repertoires were amplified with LymphoTrack primers from 200 ng of biopsy DNA. TCRdb applied CATT to the multiplex PCR reads for clone calling. The sample records around 730 gamma-chain clones, about half being singletons. The ends lost 6 bases at V and 7 bases at J; junction bases unmatched: 17. The CDR3 is made up of 17 amino acids. Study-wide points: All 22 biopsies were correctly classified by TRD kmer clustering.

The sequence came from a human donor with celiac disease. The chain employs TRGV11 and TRGJP1. TRGV11 is reported as an ORF; its role is uncertain. Sequencing input: a duodenal biopsy. CDR3 sequence (DNA): TGTGCCTGCTGGATTCCCCAAAGGTGTTTTTTTGGTTGGTTCAAGATATTT. Protein product: CACWIPQRCFFGWFKIF.